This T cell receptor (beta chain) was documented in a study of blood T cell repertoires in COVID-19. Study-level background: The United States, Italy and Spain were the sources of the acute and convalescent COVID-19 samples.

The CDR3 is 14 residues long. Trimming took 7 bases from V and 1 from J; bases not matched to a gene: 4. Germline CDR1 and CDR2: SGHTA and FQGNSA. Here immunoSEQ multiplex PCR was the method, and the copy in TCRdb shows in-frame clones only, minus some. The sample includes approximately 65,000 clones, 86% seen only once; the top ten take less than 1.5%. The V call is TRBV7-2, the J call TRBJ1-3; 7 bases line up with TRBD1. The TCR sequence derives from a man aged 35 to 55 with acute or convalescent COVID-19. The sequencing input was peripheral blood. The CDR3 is CASNTGVSGNTIYF. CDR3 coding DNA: TGTGCCAGCAACACAGGGGTATCTGGAAACACCATATATTTT.